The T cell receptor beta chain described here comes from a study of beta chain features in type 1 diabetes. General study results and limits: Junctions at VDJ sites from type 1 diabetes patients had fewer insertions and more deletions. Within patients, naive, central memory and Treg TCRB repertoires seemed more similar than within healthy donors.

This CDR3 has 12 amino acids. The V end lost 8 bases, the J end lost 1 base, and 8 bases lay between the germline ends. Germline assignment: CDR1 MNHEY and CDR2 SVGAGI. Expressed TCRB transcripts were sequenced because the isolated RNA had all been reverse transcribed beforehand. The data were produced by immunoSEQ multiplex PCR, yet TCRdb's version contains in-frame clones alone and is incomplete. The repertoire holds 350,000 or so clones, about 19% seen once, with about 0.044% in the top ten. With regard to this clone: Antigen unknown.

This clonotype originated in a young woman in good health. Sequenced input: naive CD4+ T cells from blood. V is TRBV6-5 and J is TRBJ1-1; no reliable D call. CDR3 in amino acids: CASGPRNTEAFF. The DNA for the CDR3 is TGTGCCAGCGGCCCCAGGAACACTGAAGCTTTCTTT.